The 11 T cell receptor beta chains below all came from one sample that was sequenced in a study of blood T cells in healthy people across ages. Primed by a sample-barcoded 5' primer and a J-beta primer mix, a second PCR proceeded for about 6 to 12 cycles. TCRdb reprocessed the 5' RACE reads with MiXCR, giving one entry per CDR3 protein. The sample shows some 710,000 distinct CDR3 sequences, about 45% of them seen only once. Sequenced material: blood. The receptors stem from a man aged 80 or over in good health.

The genes are TRBV29-1 and TRBJ2-3; D gene ambiguous. Trimming took 1 base from V and 4 from J, leaving 9 bases between them. Germline V gives CDR1 SQVTM, CDR2 ANQGSEA. The CDR3 runs to 13 residues. The CDR3, as DNA: TGCAGCGTTGAAGTAGGCTTGGCAGATACGCAGTATTTT. Its protein is CSVEVGLADTQYF.

The chain couples TRBV7-2 to TRBJ2-1, with 13 bases lining up with TRBD2. The CDR3 is 16 amino acids. Looked up from germline, CDR1 is SGHTA and CDR2 is FQGNSA. V dropped 4 bases and J dropped 5; count of bases not matched to a gene: 5. In nucleotides, the CDR3 is TGTGCCAGCAGCTCCCGGACTAGCGGGGGACACAATGAGCAGTTCTTC. Amino acids: CASSSRTSGGHNEQFF.

V gene TRBV15 combines with J gene TRBJ2-6, with unresolved D. The CDR3 covers 16 residues. Deletions cut 0 bases from V and 3 bases from J, with 9 bases between. Germline CDR1 is LNHNV and CDR2 is YYDKDF (reference sequence). CDR3 sequence reads: CATSRDMSHGANVLTF. The CDR3, as DNA: TGTGCCACCAGCAGAGATATGAGTCATGGGGCCAACGTCCTGACTTTC.

The J gene is TRBJ2-7, the V gene TRBV27; D is uncertain. The CDR3 is 16 residues long. CDR1 MNHEY and CDR2 SMNVEV come from the germline V gene (reference sequence). V lost 5 bases to trimming and J lost 0 bases, with 17 bases between them. CDR3 DNA sequence: TGTGCCAGCAGTCATCGACAAGCAAACCCCTCCTACGAGCAGTACTTC. This encodes CASSHRQANPSYEQYF.

This clonotype has just a few counts. J is TRBJ1-2 and V is TRBV2; no clear D. Germline assignment: CDR1 SNHLY and CDR2 FYNNEI. V lost 2 bases, J lost 1 base, and 17 bases lay in between. The CDR3 length is 17 residues. The CDR3 DNA follows: TGTGCCAGCAGTGAACGTGCCCAGACTAGCAGTAACTATGGCTACACCTTC. It specifies CASSERAQTSSNYGYTF. Complete variable domain (other parts from reference TRBV2 and TRBJ1-2): EPEVTQTPSHQVTQMGQEVILRCVPISNHLYFYWYRQILGQKVEFLVSFYNNEISEKSEIFDDQFSVERPDGSNFTLKIRSTKLEDSAMYFCASSERAQTSSNYGYTFGSGTRLTVV.

There are many counts of this clonotype. CDR3 loop: CSVGGTQGGTDTQYF. The CDR3 nucleotides are TGCAGCGTTGGGGGCACCCAGGGGGGCACAGATACGCAGTATTTT. The chain is built from TRBV29-1 and TRBJ2-3; 7 bases match TRBD1. CDR3 length: 15 residues. The V and J ends lost 4 bases and 1 base, in that order; junction bases with no gene match: 8. Germline V gene data show CDR1 as SQVTM and CDR2 as ANQGSEA.

The chain couples TRBV6-2 or TRBV6-3 to TRBJ2-1, with TRBD1 matching over 7 bases. J gave up 9 bases and V 0 bases, and 8 bases lay outside the gene matches. CDR3 length equals 15 residues. Germline V gene lookup returns CDR1 MNHEY and CDR2 SVGEGT. The CDR3, as DNA: TGTGCCAGCAGTTACTCGACAGGGACCTGGGGTGAGCAGTTCTTC. Its translation: CASSYSTGTWGEQFF.

The V gene is TRBV20-1, the J gene TRBJ2-1; 9 bases line up with TRBD2. Germline CDR1 reads DFQATT; CDR2 reads SNEGSKA (reference sequence). J gave up 4 bases and V 5 bases, and 6 bases lay outside the gene matches. This CDR3 contains 14 residues. As DNA, the CDR3 is TGCAGTGCTTTGGGCCTAGCGGGGTACAATGAGCAGTTCTTC. It yields the protein CSALGLAGYNEQFF.

The rearrangement joins TRBV7-2 to TRBJ1-1; no definite D call. The V and J ends lost 6 bases and 8 bases respectively, with 10 bases between them. The CDR3 sequence is 11 residues long. Germline V gene data show CDR1 as SGHTA and CDR2 as FQGNSA. The CDR3 nucleotides are TGTGCCAGCAGTATAAGAGGGGAAGCTTTCTTT. Residues: CASSIRGEAFF.

As concerns this clonotype: Sequence at one end of the junction differs from germline and may be a read error. The chain couples TRBV27 to TRBJ2-3, with D tentatively TRBD2 (5 bases). The germline V gene has CDR1 MNHEY and CDR2 SMNVEV (reference sequence). The CDR3 contains 13 residues. The CDR3 loop is CASSFREGDAQYF. As DNA, the CDR3 is TGTGCCAGCAGTTTCCGAGAGGGAGATGCGCAGTATTTT.

The sample holds a few counts of this clonotype. V gene TRBV7-2 combines with J gene TRBJ2-2, with D hard to call. Looked up from germline, CDR1 is SGHTA and CDR2 is FQGNSA. The ends were cut back, 6 bases at V and 3 bases at J, with 8 bases in the middle. CDR3 length: 13 residues. CDR3 nucleotides: TGTGCCAGCAGTCTCATGTACACCGGGGAGCTGTTTTTT. It codes for CASSLMYTGELFF.